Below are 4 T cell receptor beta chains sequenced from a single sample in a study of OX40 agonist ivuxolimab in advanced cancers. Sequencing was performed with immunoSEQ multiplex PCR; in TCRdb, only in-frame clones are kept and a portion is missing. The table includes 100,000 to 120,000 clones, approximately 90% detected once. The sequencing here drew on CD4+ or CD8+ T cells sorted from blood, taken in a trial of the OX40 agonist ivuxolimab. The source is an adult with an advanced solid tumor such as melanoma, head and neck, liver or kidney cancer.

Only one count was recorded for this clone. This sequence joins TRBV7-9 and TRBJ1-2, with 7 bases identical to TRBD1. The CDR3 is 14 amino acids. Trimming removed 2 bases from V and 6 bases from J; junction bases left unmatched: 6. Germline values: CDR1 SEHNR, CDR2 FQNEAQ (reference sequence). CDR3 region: CASSLYGQVDGYTF. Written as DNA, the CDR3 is TGTGCCAGCAGCTTATATGGACAGGTAGATGGCTACACCTTC.

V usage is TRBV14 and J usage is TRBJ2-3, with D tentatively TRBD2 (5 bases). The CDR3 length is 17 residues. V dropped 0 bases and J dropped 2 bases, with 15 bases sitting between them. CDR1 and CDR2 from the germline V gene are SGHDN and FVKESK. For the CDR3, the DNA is TGTGCCAGCAGCCAAGATCCTAGCTACGTACTCACAGATACGCAGTATTTT. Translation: CASSQDPSYVLTDTQYF.

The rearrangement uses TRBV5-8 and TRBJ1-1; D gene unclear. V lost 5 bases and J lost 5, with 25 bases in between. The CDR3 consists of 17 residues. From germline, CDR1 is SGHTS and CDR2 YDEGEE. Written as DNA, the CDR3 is TGTGCCAGCAGTCGGCAGTTCGGAAGCAGGCGGGGAACTGAAGCTTTCTTT. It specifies CASSRQFGSRRGTEAFF.

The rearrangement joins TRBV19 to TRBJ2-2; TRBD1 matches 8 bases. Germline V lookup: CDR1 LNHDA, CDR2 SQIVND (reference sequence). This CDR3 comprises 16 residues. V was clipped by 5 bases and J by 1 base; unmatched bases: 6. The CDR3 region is CASSAGTGENTGELFF. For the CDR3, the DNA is TGTGCCAGTAGTGCGGGGACAGGTGAGAACACCGGGGAGCTGTTTTTT. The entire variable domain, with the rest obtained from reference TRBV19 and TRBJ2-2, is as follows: DGGITQSPKYLFRKEGQNVTLSCEQNLNHDAMYWYRQDPGQGLRLIYYSQIVNDFQKGDIAEGYSVSREKKESFPLTVTSAQKNPTAFYLCASSAGTGENTGELFFGEGSRLTVL.